This record looks at one T cell receptor (beta chain) sequence and its context. The antigen remains unidentified. This entry is derived from a study of OX40 agonist ivuxolimab in advanced cancers. Sequencing was performed with immunoSEQ multiplex PCR; in TCRdb, only in-frame clones are kept and a portion is missing. Here the sample spans around 69,000 clones, 85% to 90% being singletons. The study, taken as a whole, reports: CD4+ and CD8+ blood T cells expanded clonally by week 6 at 0.1 to 3.0 mg/kg.

CDR3 length equals 15 residues. Germline values: CDR1 MNHEY, CDR2 SVGAGI. The ends lost 1 base at V and 1 base at J; junction bases unmatched: 2. Sequences were derived from CD4+ or CD8+ T cells sorted from blood, sampled in a trial of the OX40 agonist ivuxolimab. The chain is built from TRBV6-5 and TRBJ1-1, with 8 bases matching TRBD1. The clonotype originates from an adult with an advanced solid tumor such as melanoma, head and neck, liver or kidney cancer. Here the CDR3 reads CASSYFGTGNTEAFF. DNA of the CDR3: TGTGCCAGCAGTTACTTCGGGACAGGGAACACTGAAGCTTTCTTT.